This T cell receptor (beta chain) originates from a study of shared clonotypes between healthy human individuals. Looking at the study overall: Used for every donor were three CD4 naive, three CD4 memory, two CD8 naive and one CD8 memory plate.

Measured with immunoSEQ multiplex PCR; TCRdb has only the in-frame clones, and not every one. The sample carries approximately 1.5 million clones, 98% recorded once. Deletions cut 3 bases from V and 11 bases from J, with 21 bases between. This CDR3 has 15 amino acids. Looked up from germline, CDR1 is SGHDT and CDR2 is YYEEEE. This TCR derives from a man aged 25 to 45 in good health. The chain employs TRBV5-6 and TRBJ2-1; D may match TRBD1 or TRBD2 (5 bases each). Material: naive CD4+ T cells sorted from blood. Indicated subset: CD45RA+ positively selected. The CDR3 loop reads CASSSRGIARNKQFF. Written as DNA, the CDR3 is TGTGCCAGCAGCTCCCGGGGCATCGCGAGAAATAAGCAGTTCTTC.